Presented here are 24 T cell receptor beta chains from one specimen sequenced in a study of human T cells and chemical hapten exposure. Unfractionated whole blood served as the source for total RNA extraction. Within the library, unique molecular identifiers were attached to each individual cDNA molecule. TCRdb used MiXCR to reprocess the reads, holding one entry per CDR3 protein. The table shows more than 100,000 distinct CDR3 sequences, with over 6.5% occurring only once. Sequenced: whole blood. The receptor set was obtained from a human donor in good health. Some clones in this sample may be carry-over from other donors' samples.

This clonotype has only a few counts. The chain employs TRBV6-5 and TRBJ1-2; D not certain. The CDR3 runs 14 residues. The V and J ends lost 2 bases and 1 base respectively, with 8 bases between them. Germline V lookup: CDR1 MNHEY, CDR2 SVGAGI. The CDR3 DNA follows: TGTGCCAGCAGTTACACGACAAGTAACTATGGCTACACCTTC. Its protein is CASSYTTSNYGYTF.

CDR3 in amino acids: CASSPFTGGGYTF. The CDR3 nucleotides read TGTGCCAGCAGCCCGTTCACAGGGGGCGGCTACACCTTC. The chain carries TRBV11-2 and TRBJ1-2; 9 bases agree with TRBD1. Germline V lookup: CDR1 SGHAT, CDR2 FQNNGV. With 5 bases clipped from V and 8 bases from J, the junction kept 6 bases outside the gene matches. The CDR3 spans 13 residues.

The chain recombines TRBV7-6 with TRBJ1-1; 7 bases line up with TRBD1. CDR3 size: 21 residues. With 2 bases clipped from V and 3 bases from J, the junction kept 24 bases outside the gene matches. Germline V gene lookup returns CDR1 SGHVS and CDR2 FNYEAQ. This CDR3 reads CASSLRRGYRGSRGRYTEAFF. The CDR3 nucleotides are TGTGCCAGCAGCTTAAGGAGGGGTTACAGGGGCTCAAGAGGTCGTTACACTGAAGCTTTCTTT.

J is TRBJ2-2 and V is TRBV7-9; 9 bases align to TRBD1. The germline V gene encodes CDR1 SEHNR and CDR2 FQNEAQ (reference sequence). With V trimmed by 5 bases and J by 1 base, 2 bases remained unmatched. The CDR3 length is 15 residues. The CDR3 DNA reads as TGTGCCAGCAGCCGGACAGGGGAGAACACCGGGGAGCTGTTTTTT. Translation gives CASSRTGENTGELFF. The variable domain in full, completed from reference TRBV7-9 and TRBJ2-2, reads DTGVSQNPRHKITKRGQNVTFRCDPISEHNRLYWYRQTLGQGPEFLTYFQNEAQLEKSRLLSDRFSAERPKGSFSTLEIQRTEQGDSAMYLCASSRTGENTGELFFGEGSRLTVL.

The CDR3 protein is CASSLRGGDHAYEQYF. CDR3 in DNA: TGTGCCAGCAGCTTAAGAGGAGGGGATCACGCCTACGAGCAGTACTTC. The chain is built from TRBV7-3 and TRBJ2-7, with D perhaps TRBD2 (6 bases). CDR1 SGHTA and CDR2 FQGTGA come from the germline V gene. The CDR3 loop spans 16 amino acids. V gave up 1 base and J gave up 2 bases, with 15 bases separating them.

This clonotype has a handful of counts. J is TRBJ1-1 and V is TRBV21-1; the D call in the table, TRBD1, was not verified against the DNA. TRBV21-1 is shown as a pseudogene. This CDR3 contains 17 residues. Here the CDR3 DNA reads TGTGCCAGCAGCTCAGGGGGCGGTATATCGGGGGGTGCTGAAGCTTTCTTT. Translation: CASSSGGGISGGAEAFF.

The chain carries TRBV20-1 and TRBJ2-7; D call uncertain. This CDR3 contains 15 residues. CDR1 is DFQATT and CDR2 is SNEGSKA in the germline V gene (reference sequence). V was clipped by 5 bases and J by 2 bases, with 19 bases between them. The CDR3 is CSAARLRASAYEQYF. DNA for the CDR3: TGCAGTGCTGCACGACTTAGGGCCTCGGCCTACGAGCAGTACTTC.

The chain combines TRBV7-2 with TRBJ2-3; 10 bases align to TRBD2. Germline values: CDR1 SGHTA, CDR2 FQGNSA. The trim removed 4 bases at V and 3 bases at J, leaving 7 bases unmatched. The CDR3 is 16 residues long. CDR3 nucleotide sequence: TGTGCCAGCAGCTCCCGGGGACTAGCGCTTACAGATACGCAGTATTTT. Protein: CASSSRGLALTDTQYF. Full variable domain (outside the CDR3, taken from reference TRBV7-2 and TRBJ2-3): GAGVSQSPSNKVTEKGKDVELRCDPISGHTALYWYRQSLGQGLEFLIYFQGNSAPDKSGLPSDRFSAERTGGSVSTLTIQRTQQEDSAVYLCASSSRGLALTDTQYFGPGTRLTVL.

This clonotype was observed many times. CDR3: CSCSGTNTGELFF. The CDR3 DNA reads TGCAGTTGCAGCGGGACGAACACCGGGGAGCTGTTTTTT. V and J are TRBV20-1 and TRBJ2-2, with 7 nucleotides matching TRBD2. The CDR3 has 13 residues. After removal of 8 bases from V and 0 bases from J, the junction contained 3 bases not matched to a gene. Per the germline V gene, CDR1 is DFQATT and CDR2 is SNEGSKA (reference sequence).

This clonotype came up a few times. The V and J genes are TRBV19 and TRBJ2-4; D is uncertain. Per germline, CDR1 LNHDA and CDR2 SQIVND (reference sequence). The CDR3 totals 11 residues. Trimming pared 2 bases from V and 8 bases from J, leaving 4 bases between. CDR3 residues: CASSIWDIQYF. The CDR3 DNA sequence: TGTGCCAGTAGTATATGGGACATTCAGTACTTC.

This clonotype was detected many times. The chain joins TRBV12-3 or TRBV12-4 to TRBJ1-1; maybe TRBD1 (5 bases). Deletions cut 3 bases from V and 5 bases from J, with 22 bases between. The CDR3 consists of 17 residues. CDR3 bases: TGTGCCAGCAGTTTCACCTTGGGGGGGAGTTCGGGGACTGAAGCTTTCTTT. Translated: CASSFTLGGSSGTEAFF.

The chain is built from TRBV11-2 and TRBJ1-6; possibly TRBD1 for D (6 bases). CDR1 and CDR2 from the germline V gene are SGHAT and FQNNGV. V was pared by 5 bases and J by 10 bases, with 24 bases between. The CDR3 has 17 amino acids. The CDR3 spells CASSPRRTAVPGSPLHF. The CDR3 coding sequence is TGTGCCAGCAGCCCCAGGCGGACAGCCGTCCCGGGCTCACCCCTCCACTTT.

This clonotype has ten or more counts. The rearrangement uses TRBV5-1 and TRBJ1-1; D is unclear. This CDR3 comprises 13 residues. Germline values: CDR1 SGHRS, CDR2 YFSETQ. V lost 4 bases to trimming and J lost 4 bases, with 11 bases between them. CDR3 sequence (DNA): TGCGCCAGCAGCCCCTCGGAGTTCACTGAAGCTTTCTTT. Translating it yields CASSPSEFTEAFF.

The V gene is TRBV7-9, the J gene TRBJ2-3; D gene unclear. In germline, CDR1 is SEHNR, CDR2 FQNEAQ (reference sequence). The CDR3 loop spans 11 amino acids. V was trimmed by 6 bases and J by 6 bases, leaving 7 bases between them. CDR3 nucleotide sequence: TGTGCCAGCAGAACCATTGATACGCAGTATTTT. The encoded protein is CASRTIDTQYF.

This clonotype was counted only a few times. This chain links TRBV15 with TRBJ2-5, with unresolved D. Germline CDR1 LNHNV, CDR2 YYDKDF (reference sequence). The CDR3 extends over 18 amino acids. V was clipped by 1 base and J by 3 bases, with 21 bases between them. The CDR3 reads CATSRATILQGREETQYF. In DNA form, the CDR3 reads TGTGCCACCAGCAGAGCCACCATTCTACAAGGCAGAGAAGAGACCCAGTACTTC.

In its sample, this clonotype was seen a few times. The chain recombines TRBV20-1 with TRBJ2-7; maybe TRBD1 (5 bases). CDR1 is DFQATT and CDR2 is SNEGSKA in the germline V gene (reference sequence). This CDR3 region has 14 residues. V was shortened by 6 bases and J by 4 bases, with 19 bases between the two germline ends. CDR3: CSATPTYRLYEQYF. The CDR3 DNA is TGCAGTGCAACTCCTACCTACAGGCTTTACGAGCAGTACTTC.

The V gene is TRBV5-1, the J gene TRBJ2-5, with TRBD2 identical over 13 bases. V lost 5 bases and J lost 3; bases outside the gene matches: 10. The CDR3 has 17 amino acids. CDR1 is SGHRS, CDR2 YFSETQ, per germline. The CDR3 sequence: CASRPGLAGEFKETQYF. The CDR3, as DNA: TGCGCCAGCAGACCCGGACTAGCGGGGGAGTTTAAAGAGACCCAGTACTTC.

The chain has TRBV20-1 and TRBJ2-1; TRBD2 matches at 13 bases. V trimming: 2 bases; J trimming: 7 bases; junction bases outside the gene matches: 5. In germline, CDR1 is DFQATT, CDR2 SNEGSKA (reference sequence). The CDR3 covers 15 residues. CDR3 amino acids: CSARKLAGGMNEQFF. The DNA of the CDR3 is TGCAGTGCTAGAAAACTAGCGGGGGGGATGAATGAGCAGTTCTTC.

Many counts were recorded for this clonotype. This chain uses TRBV6-1 with TRBJ1-5; D gene uncertain. The V gene lost 7 bases and the J gene lost 2 bases, with 12 bases spanning the gap. The CDR3 extends over 14 amino acids. Germline CDR1 reads MNHNS; CDR2 reads SASEGT. For the CDR3, the DNA is TGTGCCAGCACCCCGGGAAGGGGCAATCAGCCCCAGCATTTT. This gives the protein CASTPGRGNQPQHF.

This clonotype was seen at least ten times. J is TRBJ1-1 and V is TRBV19, with D tentatively TRBD1 (5 bases). CDR3 length: 14 amino acids. CDR1 LNHDA and CDR2 SQIVND come from the germline V gene (reference sequence). Trimming pared 6 bases from V and 6 bases from J, leaving 17 bases between. CDR3 region: CASSVPRGIPEAFF. In nucleotides, the CDR3 is TGTGCCAGTAGCGTTCCACGGGGGATCCCTGAAGCTTTCTTT.

In its sample, this clonotype was seen many times. The V and J genes are TRBV6-2 or TRBV6-3 and TRBJ1-1, with TRBD1 as a possible D gene (5 bases). CDR3 length equals 17 residues. From germline, CDR1 is MNHEY and CDR2 SVGEGT. The germline V and J ends were trimmed by 2 bases and 0 bases, with 16 bases remaining between them. CDR3 coding DNA: TGTGCCAGCAGTTACGAACAGGTCTGGGGAATGAACACTGAAGCTTTCTTT. Translating it yields CASSYEQVWGMNTEAFF.

In its sample, this clonotype was seen a few times. This chain joins TRBV21-1 and TRBJ1-5; the table's D call of TRBD1 was not tested on the DNA. TRBV21-1 is tagged as a pseudogene. CDR3 size: 21 residues. CDR3 nucleotides: TGTGCCAGCATCCCCCTTAGAAGGGCTGGCAGGGGGCGCCGGGGCAATCAGCCCCAGCATTTT. The encoded protein is CASIPLRRAGRGRRGNQPQHF.

Many counts were recorded for this clonotype. The chain links TRBV13 to TRBJ2-7; D is ambiguous. V was cut by 5 bases and J by 7 bases, with 18 bases left in between. The CDR3 spans 14 residues. Per the germline V gene, CDR1 is PRHDT and CDR2 is FYEKMQ (reference sequence). In DNA, the CDR3 is TGTGCCAGCAGCCGAGGACGGCCGGCCCTGGAGCAGTACTTC. As protein: CASSRGRPALEQYF.

This clonotype was counted a few times. This chain joins TRBV19 and TRBJ2-7, with 9 bases identical to TRBD1. Germline CDR1 LNHDA, CDR2 SQIVND (reference sequence). V gave up 3 bases and J gave up 4 bases; unmatched junction bases: 7. The length of the CDR3 is 15 residues. In DNA form, the CDR3 reads TGTGCCAGTAGTATCCGGGACAGGGAGTGGTACGAGCAGTACTTC. This encodes CASSIRDREWYEQYF. The whole variable domain, remainder taken from reference TRBV19 and TRBJ2-7, is DGGITQSPKYLFRKEGQNVTLSCEQNLNHDAMYWYRQDPGQGLRLIYYSQIVNDFQKGDIAEGYSVSREKKESFPLTVTSAQKNPTAFYLCASSIRDREWYEQYFGPGTRLTVT.